This T cell receptor (beta chain) is from a study of T-cell reconstitution after alpha-beta-depleted transplantation in children. Preparing the TCRbeta library involved the use of unique molecular identifiers. Via MiXCR, TCRdb re-called the PCR reads, giving one row per CDR3 protein. The sample yields some 120,000 distinct CDR3 sequences, under 30% seen once. Deletions cut 4 bases from V and 1 base from J, with 12 bases between. CDR1 is SGHTA and CDR2 is FQGNSA in the germline V gene. CDR3 length: 15 residues. The sequencing used PBMCs, mostly from graft donor cells, collected 180 days after TCRalphabeta/CD19-depleted stem cell transplant. The rearrangement links TRBV7-2 to TRBJ2-3, with D perhaps matching TRBD1 (5 bases). This clonotype was obtained from a male patient between 2 and 10 years old who had a stem cell transplant for chronic granulomatous disease, so the T cells may come from the graft donor. The CDR3 loop is CASSSRVGRTDTQYF. In DNA, the CDR3 is TGTGCCAGCAGCTCAAGGGTGGGGCGCACAGATACGCAGTATTTT.